This T cell receptor beta chain was recovered during a study of blood T cell repertoires in COVID-19. Background on the study: T cells, B-cell-depleted T cells, or PBMCs provided the cDNA or gDNA that served as material.

TCRdb keeps only in-frame clones here, not all; method: immunoSEQ multiplex PCR. The sample contains under 95,000 clones, about 80% of which appear only once. The sequence was obtained from a man aged 45-65 years with active or convalescent COVID-19. The source material was peripheral blood.

CDR3 loop: CASSIGQSYEQYF. CDR3 nucleotides: TGTGCCAGTAGTATAGGCCAGTCCTACGAGCAGTACTTC. The chain joins TRBV19 to TRBJ2-7, with D uncertain. Looked up from germline, CDR1 is LNHDA and CDR2 is SQIVND (reference sequence). Deletions cut 1 base from V and 1 base from J, with 5 bases between. The CDR3 length is 13 residues.